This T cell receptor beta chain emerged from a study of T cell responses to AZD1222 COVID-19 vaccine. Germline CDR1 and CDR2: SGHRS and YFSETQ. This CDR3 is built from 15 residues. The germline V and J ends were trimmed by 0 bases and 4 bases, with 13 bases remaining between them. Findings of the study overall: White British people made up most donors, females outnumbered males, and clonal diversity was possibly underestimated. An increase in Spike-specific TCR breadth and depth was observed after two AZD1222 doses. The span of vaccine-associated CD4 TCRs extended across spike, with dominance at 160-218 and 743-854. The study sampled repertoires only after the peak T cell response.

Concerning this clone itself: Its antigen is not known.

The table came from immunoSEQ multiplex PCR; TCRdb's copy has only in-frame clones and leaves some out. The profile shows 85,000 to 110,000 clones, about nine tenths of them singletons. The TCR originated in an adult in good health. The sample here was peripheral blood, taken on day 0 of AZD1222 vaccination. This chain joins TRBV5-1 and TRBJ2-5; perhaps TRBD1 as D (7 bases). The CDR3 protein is CASSLGRGRGETQYF. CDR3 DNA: TGCGCCAGCAGCTTGGGGAGGGGGCGTGGAGAGACCCAGTACTTC. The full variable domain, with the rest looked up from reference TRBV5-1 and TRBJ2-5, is KAGVTQTPRYLIKTRGQQVTLSCSPISGHRSVSWYQQTPGQGLQFLFEYFSETQRNKGNFPGRFSGRQFSNSRSEMNVSTLELGDSALYLCASSLGRGRGETQYFGPGTRLLVL.